This paragraph covers one TCR beta chain sequence. Its specificity is unknown. The sample belongs to a study of T cell repertoires and HLA-DP antigens. The repertoire was sequenced with immunoSEQ multiplex PCR; TCRdb's copy has only in-frame clones and lacks some. The data hold approximately 110,000 clones, with around 92% observed a single time. This CDR3 comprises 11 residues. Germline V gene sequence: CDR1 DFQATT, CDR2 SNEGSKA (reference sequence). V lost 1 base and J 8 bases, leaving 7 bases between the germline ends. The specimen sequenced was CD4+ T cells from PBMCs. The rearrangement uses TRBV20-1 and TRBJ2-3; D uncertain. This TCR was recovered from a woman in her late teens or twenties in good health and CMV-seronegative. The CDR3 is CSARGRTTQYF. The CDR3, as DNA: TGCAGTGCTAGAGGACGAACTACGCAGTATTTT.